Following are 24 T cell receptor beta chains from one sample sequenced in a study of T cells expressing NK-cell markers. TCRdb re-called the 5' RACE reads; one entry per CDR3 protein, DNA not given. The sample includes about 390,000 distinct CDR3 sequences. What was sequenced was blood T cells: a sorted CD56 or NKG2C T cell subset, CD4+ or CD8+ T cells, or bulk PBMC T cells (not recorded which). The source is a woman in her forties or fifties in good health.

The chain recombines TRBV30 with TRBJ2-1; the TCRdb call, TRBD1, lacks DNA for checking. Germline CDR1 reads GTSNPN; CDR2 reads SVGIG (reference sequence). The CDR3 totals 16 residues. The CDR3 sequence: CAWSARTGWPYNEQFF.

The rearrangement links TRBV6-5 to TRBJ2-3. This CDR3 is built from 14 residues. CDR1 and CDR2 (germline): MNHEY, SVGAGI. The CDR3 region is CASSYSISADTQYF.

This chain uses TRBV20-1 with TRBJ1-6; TCRdb designates TRBD1, a call that cannot be tested without DNA. The CDR3 runs to 15 residues. The V gene's germline CDR1 is DFQATT and CDR2 SNEGSKA (reference sequence). CDR3 sequence: CSATDSPYYNSPLHF.

The chain is built from TRBV5-1 and TRBJ2-3; the TCRdb call, TRBD2, lacks DNA for checking. This CDR3 region has 12 residues. Germline V gene sequence: CDR1 SGHRS, CDR2 YFSETQ. The CDR3: CASSQAGAKEYF.

The rearrangement joins TRBV19 to TRBJ1-1; lacking DNA, the TRBD1 call made by TCRdb goes unchecked. Germline loops: CDR1 LNHDA, CDR2 SQIVND (reference sequence). CDR3 length: 13 residues. CDR3 amino acids: CAVRGAGDTEAFF.

The chain joins TRBV7-9 to TRBJ1-1; absent DNA, TCRdb's TRBD1 call cannot be checked. CDR3 size: 15 residues. CDR1 is SEHNR, CDR2 FQNEAQ, per germline (reference sequence). The CDR3 region is CASSPSGAVNTEAFF.

This chain links TRBV3-1 with TRBJ1-1. There are 14 residues in the CDR3. CDR1 is LGHDT, CDR2 YNNKEL, per germline (reference sequence). CDR3: CASRETTGSTEAFF.

This sequence joins TRBV5-1 and TRBJ2-7; TCRdb's assignment of TRBD2 cannot be checked, as there is no DNA. In germline, CDR1 is SGHRS, CDR2 YFSETQ. CDR3 length: 19 amino acids. Here the CDR3 reads CASSLAGWSGGTRLVEQYF.

This chain connects TRBV12-5 to TRBJ2-7; TCRdb's assignment of TRBD1 cannot be checked, as there is no DNA. The CDR3 spans 13 residues. Germline V CDR1 and CDR2: LGHNT, FRNRAP. CDR3 residues: CASGFPGHYEQYF.

The chain combines TRBV11-1 with TRBJ2-5; TCRdb lists TRBD2, though no DNA is available to test this call. This CDR3 region has 15 residues. Germline V gene lookup returns CDR1 SGHAT and CDR2 FQDESV (reference sequence). The CDR3 spells CASSLRLAVEETQYF.

V is TRBV7-9 and J is TRBJ1-2. The CDR3 sequence is 12 residues long. Germline-derived CDR1 and CDR2 are SEHNR and FQNEAQ (reference sequence). CDR3 amino acids: CASSHGEGGYTF.

The genes are TRBV4-1 and TRBJ2-5; the TCRdb D gene call, TRBD1, has no DNA to confirm it. The CDR3 is 14 residues long. CDR1 and CDR2 from the germline V gene are MGHRA and YSYEKL. The CDR3: CASSPPRYGETQYF.

The rearrangement links TRBV12-3 or TRBV12-4 to TRBJ1-6. This CDR3 is 15 amino acids long. CDR3 sequence: CASSQLLSYNSPLHF.

The chain combines TRBV10-1 with TRBJ2-1; the D gene TCRdb calls, TRBD1, cannot be checked with no DNA. Germline assignment: CDR1 WNHNN and CDR2 SYGVQD (reference sequence). This CDR3 region has 13 residues. The CDR3 here is CASNVDRGNEQFF.

The chain recombines TRBV18 with TRBJ1-4. Per germline, CDR1 KGHSH and CDR2 LQKENI. The CDR3 is 15 amino acids. The chain's CDR3 is CASSPQGPTNEKLFF.

The chain couples TRBV12-3 or TRBV12-4 to TRBJ1-2; the D call of TRBD1 rests on TCRdb alone, since no DNA is present to check it. The CDR3 totals 13 residues. Here the CDR3 reads CASTLQGVYGYTF.

The V gene is TRBV2, the J gene TRBJ2-1; TCRdb outputs TRBD2, but without DNA this stays unchecked. In germline, CDR1 is SNHLY, CDR2 FYNNEI. CDR3 length: 14 amino acids. The CDR3 reads CASIGDLNYNEQFF.

The V and J genes are TRBV12-5 and TRBJ2-2; TCRdb reports TRBD1, a call that lacks DNA to check it against. CDR1 and CDR2 (germline): LGHNT, FRNRAP. The CDR3 has 14 residues. The CDR3 loop is CATGAGVGGGELFF.

This chain uses TRBV11-2 with TRBJ2-1; the TRBD2 assignment by TCRdb is unverifiable without DNA. Germline-derived CDR1 and CDR2 are SGHAT and FQNNGV. The CDR3 spans 18 residues. Here the CDR3 reads CASTPGVAGLTSYNEQFF.

V is TRBV3-1 and J is TRBJ2-3. The CDR3 extends over 13 amino acids. CDR1 LGHDT and CDR2 YNNKEL come from the germline V gene (reference sequence). CDR3 residues: CASRPRSTDTQYF.

The CDR3 reads CASSQGGWETQYF. This chain joins TRBV4-2 and TRBJ2-5. This CDR3 contains 13 residues. Germline CDR1 reads LGHNA; CDR2 reads YNFKEQ.

The chain uses TRBV11-1 and TRBJ2-7; no DNA is available, so the TRBD1 call from TCRdb remains unchecked. From germline, CDR1 is SGHAT and CDR2 FQDESV (reference sequence). The CDR3 loop spans 14 amino acids. CDR3 sequence reads: CASSPRDRGHEQYF.

This chain's CDR3 is CSAVGDIPWEGIYNEQFF. V gene TRBV20-1 combines with J gene TRBJ2-1; TCRdb lists TRBD2, though no DNA is available to test this call. The CDR3 is 18 residues long. CDR1 is DFQATT, CDR2 SNEGSKA, per germline (reference sequence).

The J gene is TRBJ2-7, the V gene TRBV20-1; the D call of TRBD2 rests on TCRdb alone, since no DNA is present to check it. The CDR3 extends over 14 amino acids. The germline gives CDR1 DFQATT, CDR2 SNEGSKA (reference sequence). CDR3 sequence: CSARGYSAPNEQYF.